The clone carrying this T cell receptor beta chain has only a few counts. Using a J-beta primer mix together with a sample-barcoded 5' primer, a second PCR was run for about 7 to 12 cycles. TCRdb ran MiXCR on the 5' RACE reads and lists one entry per CDR3 protein. The table records around 1,600,000 distinct CDR3 sequences, 35% to 45% of them present only once. V lost 4 bases to trimming and J lost 8 bases; unmatched junction nucleotides: 7. The V gene's germline CDR1 is SGHRS and CDR2 YFSETQ. This CDR3 comprises 16 residues. These data belong to a study of blood T cells in healthy people across ages. This chain links TRBV5-1 with TRBJ2-1; 15 bases match TRBD2. The sample was blood. This receptor was identified in a woman younger than 30 in good health. The CDR3, as DNA: TGCGCCAGCAGCCTATGGACTAGCGGGAGGGCCGATGAGCAGTTCTTC. Protein sequence: CASSLWTSGRADEQFF. Based on the CDR3 plus reference TRBV5-1 and TRBJ2-1, the full variable domain is KAGVTQTPRYLIKTRGQQVTLSCSPISGHRSVSWYQQTPGQGLQFLFEYFSETQRNKGNFPGRFSGRQFSNSRSEMNVSTLELGDSALYLCASSLWTSGRADEQFFGPGTRLTVL.